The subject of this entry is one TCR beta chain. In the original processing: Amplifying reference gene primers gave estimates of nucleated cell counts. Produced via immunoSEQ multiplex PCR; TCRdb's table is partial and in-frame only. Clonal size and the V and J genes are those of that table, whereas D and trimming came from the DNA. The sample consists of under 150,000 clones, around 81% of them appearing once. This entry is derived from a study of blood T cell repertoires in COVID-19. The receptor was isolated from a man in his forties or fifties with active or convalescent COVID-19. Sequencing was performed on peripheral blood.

The CDR3 region is CASRDDSPSNQPQHF. The CDR3 DNA reads as TGTGCCAGTAGAGACGACAGTCCTAGCAATCAGCCCCAGCATTTT. The chain recombines TRBV19 with TRBJ1-5, with D possibly matching TRBD1 (5 bases). Deletions cut 6 bases from V and 0 bases from J, with 12 bases between. This CDR3 comprises 15 residues. Germline CDR1 reads LNHDA; CDR2 reads SQIVND (reference sequence). Variable domain in full (rest from reference TRBV19 and TRBJ1-5): DGGITQSPKYLFRKEGQNVTLSCEQNLNHDAMYWYRQDPGQGLRLIYYSQIVNDFQKGDIAEGYSVSREKKESFPLTVTSAQKNPTAFYLCASRDDSPSNQPQHFGDGTRLSIL.